This record covers a single TCR beta chain. The target antigen is unknown. The data are from a study of T cells in Graves' hyperthyroidism and ophthalmopathy. Study results and limitations: Separating ophthalmopathy from stable hyperthyroidism was achieved by a 13 V-J model.

TCR beta CDR3 region amplification was performed from RNA transcripts. First-round RT-PCR of the TCR CDR3 relied on the HTBI primer set. A single record per CDR3 protein comes from TCRdb applying MiXCR to the multiplex PCR reads. Found here are fewer than 350,000 distinct CDR3 sequences, approximately 22% of them singletons; the top ten hold over 40%. Absence of ophthalmopathy progression within 18 months defined stable Graves' hyperthyroidism. Thyroid ultrasound, orbital computed tomography, clinical symptoms, and serum thyroxine and TRAb underpinned diagnoses. Source material for PBMCs was about 11 ml fresh peripheral blood. Trimming removed 0 bases from V and 8 bases from J, with 13 bases in between. Germline V gives CDR1 DFQATT, CDR2 SNEGSKA (reference sequence). CDR3 length: 14 amino acids.

The sequence was obtained from a woman aged 50 to 65 with Graves' hyperthyroidism. What was sequenced was blood. This chain uses TRBV20-1 with TRBJ1-4; possibly TRBD1 for D (6 bases). CDR3 coding DNA: TGCAGTGCTAGAGATCACAGGGAGGGCGAAAAACTGTTTTTT. Translation gives CSARDHREGEKLFF.